This entry describes one TCR beta chain. Its antigen remains unidentified. The sample belongs to a study of OX40 agonist ivuxolimab in advanced cancers. The table came from immunoSEQ multiplex PCR; TCRdb's copy has only in-frame clones and leaves some out. The repertoire has about 100,000 clones, approximately 94% of them found once; the top ten carry around 2.5%. The germline V and J ends were trimmed by 2 bases and 6 bases, with 10 bases remaining between them. Germline V lookup: CDR1 MNHNY, CDR2 SVGAGI (reference sequence). This CDR3 comprises 13 residues. Study-wide results and limits: Clonal expansion among partial responders at 0.1-3.0 mg/kg ranked near the lowest.

The origin of this receptor is an adult with an advanced solid tumor such as melanoma, head and neck, liver or kidney cancer. The material sequenced was CD4+ or CD8+ T cells sorted from blood, taken in a trial of the OX40 agonist ivuxolimab. The chain has TRBV6-6 and TRBJ1-2, with D hard to call. Here the CDR3 DNA reads TGTGCCAGCAGTTACGGCCCTCCGGATGGCTACACCTTC. This translates into CASSYGPPDGYTF.